Following are 10 T cell receptor beta chains from one sample sequenced in a study of shared clonotypes between healthy human individuals. Clones were read by immunoSEQ multiplex PCR, and TCRdb kept only the in-frame ones, dropping some. Of about 330,000 clones in the sample, approximately 79% were seen once. What was sequenced was memory CD4+ T cells sorted from blood. Subset in this sample: CD45RA-negative fraction. Receptors were obtained from a man aged 25 to 40 in good health.

The J gene is TRBJ2-3, the V gene TRBV6-1; 10 bases line up with TRBD1. Germline V gene sequence: CDR1 MNHNS, CDR2 SASEGT. The V gene end was trimmed by 7 bases and the J gene end by 5 bases; junction bases not matched to a gene: 9. The CDR3 has 15 residues. As DNA, the CDR3 is TGTGCCAGCACTGCGGGACAGGGGTTTGGAGATACGCAGTATTTT. Its translation is CASTAGQGFGDTQYF.

This chain links TRBV7-6 with TRBJ2-3; perhaps TRBD2 as D (5 bases). Germline-derived CDR1 and CDR2 are SGHVS and FNYEAQ. This CDR3 spans 16 amino acids. Deletions cut 1 base from V and 0 bases from J, with 11 bases between. The CDR3 region is CASSLGRTGSTDTQYF. The CDR3 DNA reads TGTGCCAGCAGCTTAGGGAGGACCGGTAGCACAGATACGCAGTATTTT.

A word on this clone: The sample holds other DNA sequences that translate to the same CDR3. The rearrangement uses TRBV7-3 and TRBJ2-5; TRBD2 might be the D (5 bases). CDR1 and CDR2 (germline): SGHTA, FQGTGA. Trimming pared 1 base from V and 4 bases from J, leaving 7 bases between. CDR3 size: 13 residues. The CDR3, as DNA: TGTGCCAGCAGCTTAAGAGAGGGAGAGACCCAGTACTTC. Translation: CASSLREGETQYF.

This clone came up a few times. The chain uses TRBV4-3 and TRBJ2-3; a possible D gene is TRBD1 (6 bases). The CDR3 has 15 amino acids. V lost 4 bases and J lost 4, with 15 bases in between. Germline values: CDR1 LGHNA, CDR2 YSLEER. The CDR3 DNA is TGCGCCAGCAGCCGAGACCAGGGGACCGCAGATACGCAGTATTTT. Protein sequence: CASSRDQGTADTQYF.

This sequence joins TRBV5-1 and TRBJ2-5; D is unresolved. The ends were cut back, 1 base at V and 4 bases at J, with 11 bases in the middle. The germline CDR1 and CDR2 sequences are SGHRS and YFSETQ. The CDR3 runs 14 residues. DNA of the CDR3: TGCGCCAGCAGCTTGTGGGGTCTAGGAGAGACCCAGTACTTC. This translates into CASSLWGLGETQYF.

The rearrangement links TRBV10-3 to TRBJ2-2; D is unresolved. V was trimmed by 2 bases and J by 5 bases, leaving 12 bases between them. The CDR3 spans 15 residues. Germline V CDR1 and CDR2: ENHRY, SYGVKD. CDR3 sequence (DNA): TGTGCCATCAGTGAGGCCGGGTGGCGGACCGGGGAGCTGTTTTTT. Translating gives CAISEAGWRTGELFF.

Here the CDR3 DNA reads TGTGCTTCTACTACAGGGGCTGGAAACACCATATATTTT. It encodes CASTTGAGNTIYF. The rearrangement joins TRBV9 to TRBJ1-3, with 7 bases lining up with TRBD1. CDR1 is SGDLS, CDR2 YYNGEE, per germline. CDR3 length: 13 amino acids.

The V call is TRBV19, the J call TRBJ2-2; 7 nucleotides line up with TRBD1. Germline V gives CDR1 LNHDA, CDR2 SQIVND (reference sequence). The CDR3 sequence is 15 residues long. The J segment lost 5 bases and the V segment lost 2 bases, leaving 5 bases of the junction unmatched. In DNA, the CDR3 is TGTGCCAGTAGTATATTACAGGGGCGTACCGGGGAGCTGTTTTTT. Protein: CASSILQGRTGELFF.

The chain recombines TRBV5-1 with TRBJ2-1, with D unresolved. The length of the CDR3 is 14 residues. V lost 2 bases, J lost 0 bases, and 6 bases lay in between. Germline values: CDR1 SGHRS, CDR2 YFSETQ. The CDR3 bases are TGCGCCAGCAGCTTTACAAGCTCCTACAATGAGCAGTTCTTC. This gives the protein CASSFTSSYNEQFF.

The chain employs TRBV15 and TRBJ2-7; 11 nucleotides align to TRBD1. Germline CDR1 LNHNV, CDR2 YYDKDF (reference sequence). With V trimmed by 3 bases and J by 3 bases, 7 bases remained unmatched. This CDR3 region has 16 residues. Here the CDR3 reads CATSRTDGTGGYEQYF. CDR3 nucleotides: TGTGCCACCAGCAGGACCGACGGGACAGGGGGCTACGAGCAGTACTTC. Complete variable domain (other parts from reference TRBV15 and TRBJ2-7): DAMVIQNPRYQVTQFGKPVTLSCSQTLNHNVMYWYQQKSSQAPKLLFHYYDKDFNNEADTPDNFQSRRPNTSFCFLDIRSPGLGDTAMYLCATSRTDGTGGYEQYFGPGTRLTVT.